These 13 T cell receptor beta chains were all obtained from the same sample, sequenced in a study of cytomegalovirus exposure and HLA in healthy donors. Vbeta (60) and Jbeta (13) primers were used in the PCR. The protocol was immunoSEQ multiplex PCR, while the TCRdb copy is restricted to in-frame clones and leaves out a portion. The sample table includes around 52,000 clones. Specimen: PBMCs. Receptor source: a man aged 35 to 55 in good health and CMV-seropositive.

The V and J genes are TRBV10-3 and TRBJ2-2, with D possibly TRBD1 on 5 matching bases. Trimming pared 4 bases from V and 1 base from J, leaving 10 bases between. Germline CDR1 and CDR2: ENHRY and SYGVKD. The CDR3 has 15 amino acids. The CDR3 DNA reads as TGTGCCATCAGTGTCTTACAGGAGAACACCGGGGAGCTGTTTTTT. Its protein product is CAISVLQENTGELFF.

The chain links TRBV25-1 to TRBJ2-5; a possible D gene is TRBD1 (7 bases). The J call may be in error: the DNA end matches TRBJ2-7 better. Germline CDR1 and CDR2: MGHDK and SYGVNS. The CDR3 loop spans 16 amino acids. CDR3 loop: CASSDRERGPGYEQYF. CDR3 sequence (DNA): TGTGCCAGCAGTGATCGGGAGAGGGGGCCAGGCTACGAGCAGTACTTC.

This sequence joins TRBV6-1 and TRBJ1-1; D remains ambiguous. The CDR3 is made up of 14 amino acids. V shed 7 bases and J shed 0 bases, with 12 bases lying between them. CDR1 is MNHNS, CDR2 SASEGT, per germline. As DNA, the CDR3 is TGTGCCAGCAAAGATAGACTGATGAACACTGAAGCTTTCTTT. It specifies CASKDRLMNTEAFF.

This chain uses TRBV27 with TRBJ2-4; D ambiguous. Germline CDR1 is MNHEY and CDR2 is SMNVEV (reference sequence). The CDR3 is made up of 12 amino acids. The ends were cut back, 7 bases at V and 6 bases at J, with 10 bases in the middle. CDR3 residues: CASMGDRNIQYF. As DNA, the CDR3 is TGTGCCAGCATGGGCGACCGAAACATTCAGTACTTC.

The V gene is TRBV28, the J gene TRBJ1-5; unclear D gene. In germline, CDR1 is MDHEN, CDR2 SYDVKM. This CDR3 has 12 amino acids. The ends were cut back, 7 bases at V and 4 bases at J, with 8 bases in the middle. CDR3 loop: CASTGENQPQHF. CDR3 bases: TGTGCCAGCACCGGGGAAAATCAGCCCCAGCATTTT.

V and J are TRBV9 and TRBJ2-1; 10 nucleotides agree with TRBD2. This CDR3 has 17 residues. Germline V gene data show CDR1 as SGDLS and CDR2 as YYNGEE. V lost 0 bases and J lost 2; bases outside the gene matches: 5. The CDR3 is CASSVGAGGPPYNEQFF. For the CDR3, the DNA is TGTGCCAGCAGCGTAGGAGCGGGGGGGCCCCCCTACAATGAGCAGTTCTTC.

The rearrangement links TRBV7-9 to TRBJ2-5; the D is unclear. CDR1 is SEHNR and CDR2 is FQNEAQ in the germline V gene (reference sequence). Trimming removed 1 base at V and 2 bases at J, with 11 bases between. This CDR3 is 15 amino acids long. DNA of the CDR3: TGTGCCAGCAGCTTAGGGGCGCTCGGTCAAGAGACCCAGTACTTC. Translation gives CASSLGALGQETQYF.

The chain has TRBV7-2 and TRBJ1-2; TRBD1 matches at 8 bases. The V gene end was trimmed by 5 bases and the J gene end by 8 bases; junction bases not matched to a gene: 16. The germline V gene has CDR1 SGHTA and CDR2 FQGNSA. The CDR3 loop spans 16 amino acids. DNA of the CDR3: TGTGCCAGCAGCCAAGACTCGACAGGGGCGACTATGGGCTACACCTTC. Protein product: CASSQDSTGATMGYTF.

The chain has TRBV15 and TRBJ2-7, with D tentatively TRBD1 (5 bases). With 0 bases removed from V and 2 bases from J, the gap between germline ends came to 8 bases. The CDR3 consists of 14 residues. CDR1 is LNHNV and CDR2 is YYDKDF in the germline V gene (reference sequence). CDR3 sequence: CATSREGVAYEQYF. CDR3 nucleotide sequence: TGTGCCACCAGCAGAGAAGGGGTAGCCTACGAGCAGTACTTC.

Written as DNA, the CDR3 is TGTGCCAGCAGCTGGATGTCGCGAGAGGTGGTCACAGATACGCAGTATTTT. This encodes CASSWMSREVVTDTQYF. The V gene is TRBV7-6, the J gene TRBJ2-3; D remains unclear. Trimming stripped 4 bases from V and 2 bases from J, with 19 bases between. This CDR3 has 17 amino acids. CDR1 and CDR2 from the germline V gene are SGHVS and FNYEAQ.

The chain carries TRBV4-3 and TRBJ2-1, with a weak D call TRBD2 (5 bases). Germline loops: CDR1 LGHNA, CDR2 YSLEER. The length of the CDR3 is 14 residues. V lost 1 base to trimming and J lost 4 bases, with 8 bases between them. The CDR3 DNA reads as TGCGCCAGCAGCCAAGGGGTAGCGTACAATGAGCAGTTCTTC. Protein: CASSQGVAYNEQFF.

The DNA of the CDR3 is TGTGCCAGCAGCGTAGCTCAGACAGGGGAGGAAACTGGAAACACCATATATTTT. Its translation is CASSVAQTGEETGNTIYF. The V and J genes are TRBV9 and TRBJ1-3; 8 nucleotides agree with TRBD1. J lost 2 bases, V lost 0 bases, and 10 bases had no gene match. Germline V gene lookup returns CDR1 SGDLS and CDR2 YYNGEE. This CDR3 spans 18 amino acids.

This chain connects TRBV9 to TRBJ2-2; D unresolved. The V and J ends lost 3 bases and 8 bases respectively, with 20 bases between them. Looked up from germline, CDR1 is SGDLS and CDR2 is YYNGEE. The CDR3 is made up of 16 amino acids. The CDR3 DNA follows: TGTGCCAGCAGCGCCCCCGCTGGCGTCGAGGAAGGGGAGCTGTTTTTT. This sequence encodes CASSAPAGVEEGELFF.